Described below is a single T cell receptor (beta chain) sequence and its context. Its specificity is unknown. The sample belongs to a study of cytomegalovirus exposure and HLA in healthy donors. Across the study: Earlier, 95 million to 140 million unique TCR beta sequences were recovered from roughly 200 million T cells by an analysis. General study points: The number of N-insertions in an Asian-associated ancestry cluster was reportedly below the roughly 620-donor mean in a later analysis.

The CDR3 length is 12 residues. V gave up 2 bases and J gave up 3 bases, with 4 bases separating them. Germline CDR1 is LNHNV and CDR2 is YYDKDF (reference sequence). The PCR was carried out with 60 Vbeta primers and 13 Jbeta primers. Assay: immunoSEQ multiplex PCR; the TCRdb copy retains only in-frame clones and omits some. Altogether just over 150,000 clones are present, over 75% being singletons, with the ten largest covering about 0.93%. Source material: PBMCs. This chain links TRBV15 with TRBJ1-1; D is ambiguous. The receptor was derived from a woman aged 45-59 years in good health and CMV-seropositive. CDR3 bases: TGTGCCACCAGCAGACCCGACACTGAAGCTTTCTTT. This translates into CATSRPDTEAFF.